This T cell receptor beta chain was obtained from a study of molecular identifiers for immune sequencing clone quantification (dated by TCRdb to the late 2010s). Some background on the complete study: For a replicate experiment, RNA from roughly 20,000 or 100,000 naive CD8 T cells was divided into five aliquots, and four of the five aliquots were sequenced. CD8 T cells were used in a methods study to benchmark molecular-identifier clustering-based TCR repertoire sequencing (MIDCIRS) and TCR RNA copy counting.

The V and J ends are trimmed by 0 bases and 4 bases, leaving 10 bases between them. CDR3 length: 15 amino acids, cysteine to phenylalanine. Solely the CDR3 DNA is kept, with 45 bases framed from the first base. The germline V gene yields SGHNT for CDR1 and YENEEA for CDR2. Library construction relied on PCR. TCRdb names NextSeq 500 as the instrument used. Preparation of bulk TCR libraries followed a previously described approach, with the TCR primers listed in Table S5. The Qiagen AllPrep DNA/RNA kit was used to purify total RNA. Before analysis, reads from multiple sequencing runs of the same library were pooled. The study's own analysis went as follows. Reads were retained only if an exact TCR constant sequence was present, and the retained reads were trimmed to 150 nt and grouped according to their 12-nt molecular barcodes. Reads in each barcode group were sub-clustered using a 15% Levenshtein threshold, and a quality-weighted consensus sequence was built for each RNA molecule. Non-functional sequences were removed, as were lower-count sequences one edit away from another. Based on fitting two negative binomial distributions, any barcode sub-cluster with under 20% of the maximum read count was discarded. Starting from the raw public reads, TCRdb applied fastp trimming at Q25, assembled clones with MiXCR and retained in-frame beta chains. Every distinct CDR3 protein forms one entry, paired with its most common genes and DNA. These V and J calls rely on TCRdb rather than the paper's analysis. In all, the sample holds around 300,000 distinct CDR3 sequences, and roughly 24% of those were seen once. 0.74% of the sample lies in the top ten.

This clonotype was detected only a few times. There is no known antigen for this receptor. The input lacks base qualities; no much larger clone sits a single base away. Broader findings and caveats from the paper: The naive libraries included spiked-in Jurkat TCR RNA (around 9 copies' worth), and this Jurkat TCR RNA is not part of the donor repertoire. Modeling indicated approximately 3.2 TCR RNA copies recovered per cell, compared with 7.5 to 10 by digital PCR, which implies a capture efficiency of around 30%. Highly expanded clone sizes could be underestimated because identical TCR molecules may share a barcode. When barcode sub-clustering was not used, chimeric consensus sequences inflated TCR diversity, with chimeras reaching as high as 47%. Clones above 20 RNA copies held over 99% of molecules in CMV-specific effector cells but under 1% in naive cells. Spiked-in Jurkat TCR RNA equal to a single cell's worth was reported to be detectable even within 1,100,000 naive CD8 T cells.

Naive CD8 T cell libraries were made from roughly 18,000 to 920,000 sorted cells using 10%, 30% or 50% of purified RNA. Naive CD8 T cells, defined as CD8+CD4-CCR7+CD45RA+, were FACS-sorted into RLT Plus buffer on a BD FACSAria II. Detection sensitivity was tested by spiking Jurkat RNA equal to fewer than twelve TCR copies' worth into samples containing about 20,000-1,000,000 naive CD8 T cells. CD8 T cells were enriched with RosetteSep CD8+ T Cell Enrichment Cocktail and Ficoll-Paque, followed by ACK red cell lysis. The chain was built from TRBV11-3 and TRBJ2-1; TRBD1 might be the D gene, on 6 matching bases. This TCR was recovered from a human donor in good health. Some libraries in this study had Jurkat cell RNA spiked in. What was sequenced was naive CD8+ T cells from blood, with Jurkat cell RNA spiked in. The label giving this sample's cell subset or site can be read as: FACS-sorted CD8+CD4-CCR7+CD45RA+ naive T cells. The CDR3 sequence is CASSLDLDSYNEQFF. The bases read TGTGCCAGCAGCTTAGACTTGGACAGTTACAATGAGCAGTTCTTC.